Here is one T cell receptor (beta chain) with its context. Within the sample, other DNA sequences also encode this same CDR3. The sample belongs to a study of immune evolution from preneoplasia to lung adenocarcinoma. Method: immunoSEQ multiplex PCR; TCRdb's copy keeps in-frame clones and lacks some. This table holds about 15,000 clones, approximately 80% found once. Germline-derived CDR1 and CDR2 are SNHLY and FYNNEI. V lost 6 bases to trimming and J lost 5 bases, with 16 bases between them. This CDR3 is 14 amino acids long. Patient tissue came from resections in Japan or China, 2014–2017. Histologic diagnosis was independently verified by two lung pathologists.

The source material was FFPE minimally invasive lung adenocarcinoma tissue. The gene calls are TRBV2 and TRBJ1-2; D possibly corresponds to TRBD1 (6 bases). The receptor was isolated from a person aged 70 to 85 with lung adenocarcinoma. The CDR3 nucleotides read TGTGCCAGCAGGGCGGACAGTCAGAGGTATGGCTACACCTTC. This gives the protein CASRADSQRYGYTF. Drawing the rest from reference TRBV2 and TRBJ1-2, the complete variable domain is EPEVTQTPSHQVTQMGQEVILRCVPISNHLYFYWYRQILGQKVEFLVSFYNNEISEKSEIFDDQFSVERPDGSNFTLKIRSTKLEDSAMYFCASRADSQRYGYTFGSGTRLTVV.